In its sample, the clone carrying this T cell receptor beta chain was seen a few times. Its antigen is not known. A single base separates this from a much larger clone, so it may be a read error. This entry is derived from a study of blood T cells in healthy people across ages. Study results and caveats: Samples with more naive T cells showed higher observed beta diversity. With age, beta diversity per million T cells declined roughly linearly, significantly by 30 to 40.

The use of a sample-barcoded 5' primer and a J-beta primer mix characterized a second PCR of about 7 to 12 cycles. From the 5' RACE reads, TCRdb called clonotypes with MiXCR, one entry per CDR3 protein. The sample holds hundreds of thousands of distinct CDR3 sequences; around half are singletons and the top ten take approximately 23%. All donors came from Russia, were Caucasian and healthy, and spanned ages roughly 6 to 100. The CDR3 consists of 17 residues. Germline loops: CDR1 MNHNY, CDR2 SVGAGI (reference sequence). V dropped 2 bases and J dropped 13; count of bases not matched to a gene: 16. The TCR sequence derives from a man older than 75 in good health. The sequencing input was blood. This rearrangement joins TRBV6-6 to TRBJ2-4; 11 bases fit TRBD2. CDR3 sequence (DNA): TGTGCCAGCAGTTACGGCGGAACTAGCGGGGGCTTGAGTGAGCAGTACTTC. This encodes CASSYGGTSGGLSEQYF.